The present entry profiles one T cell receptor (beta chain) with its context. Trimming cost V 7 bases and J 1 base, with 10 bases left between them. Per the germline V gene, CDR1 is SQVTM and CDR2 is ANQGSEA. The CDR3 is 12 amino acids. Included as multiple sclerosis controls were treatment-naive patients who had stable or active relapsing-remitting disease. This specimen comes from a study of CD8 T cells in Susac syndrome. RNA amounts of about 0.5 to 1 ug underwent reverse transcription with random hexamers. TCRdb used MiXCR to reprocess the immunoSEQ multiplex PCR reads, holding one entry per CDR3 protein. The table shows tens of thousands of distinct CDR3 sequences, with 96% occurring only once.

Sequencing was carried out using CD4+ T cells from PBMCs. This receptor was taken from a human donor with multiple sclerosis. This chain joins TRBV29-1 and TRBJ1-1; possible D gene TRBD1, 6 bases. CDR3 amino acids: CSAGTPNTEAFF. DNA for the CDR3: TGCAGCGCCGGGACACCGAACACTGAAGCTTTCTTT.